This TCR beta chain was recovered during a study of cytomegalovirus exposure and HLA in healthy donors. V shed 0 bases, J shed 7 bases, and the junction held 4 bases outside the gene matches. The CDR3 has 15 residues. Looked up from germline, CDR1 is MNHEY and CDR2 is SVGAGI. The PCR ran on 60 Vbeta and 13 Jbeta primers. Assay used: immunoSEQ multiplex PCR; TCRdb lists only in-frame clones, some missing. The sample carries fewer than 300,000 clones, 75% to 85% recorded once. The V gene is TRBV6-5, the J gene TRBJ1-2; TRBD1 aligns across 11 bases. The sequenced sample consisted of PBMCs. The sequence came from a girl under 10 years old in good health and CMV-seronegative. The CDR3 loop is CASSYSRTGGSGYTF. CDR3 DNA sequence: TGTGCCAGCAGTTACTCGCGGACAGGGGGCAGTGGCTACACCTTC.